This T cell receptor beta chain was captured in a study of T cells in tuberculosis. Overall study results and limits: Smaller distances to GMM-specific TCRs suggested their expansion in active tuberculosis. Classification accuracy was about 90% (AUROC approximately 0.9) with the GMM-specific repertoire.

J lost 2 bases, V lost 6 bases, and 7 bases had no gene match. The CDR3 contains 14 residues. Germline-derived CDR1 and CDR2 are MDHEN and SYDVKM. Remarks on this clone: What it recognizes is unknown.

Only in-frame clones appear in the TCRdb table, and some are missing; sequencing was by immunoSEQ multiplex PCR. This sample has 35,000 to 50,000 clones, with about 94% found just once. The receptor's source is a donor aged 10-29 years with latent tuberculosis or without tuberculosis infection. Some clones in this sample may be carry-over from other donors' samples. The sequencing sample was made of PBMCs. The chain uses TRBV28 and TRBJ2-7, with 7 bases identical to TRBD2. CDR3 in amino acids: CASSQAGDTYEQYF. The CDR3 nucleotides read TGTGCCAGCAGCCAGGCGGGAGACACCTACGAGCAGTACTTC. Filled out from reference TRBV28 and TRBJ2-7, the complete variable domain reads DVKVTQSSRYLVKRTGEKVFLECVQDMDHENMFWYRQDPGLGLRLIYFSYDVKMKEKGDIPEGYSVSREKKERFSLILESASTNQTSMYLCASSQAGDTYEQYFGPGTRLTVT.